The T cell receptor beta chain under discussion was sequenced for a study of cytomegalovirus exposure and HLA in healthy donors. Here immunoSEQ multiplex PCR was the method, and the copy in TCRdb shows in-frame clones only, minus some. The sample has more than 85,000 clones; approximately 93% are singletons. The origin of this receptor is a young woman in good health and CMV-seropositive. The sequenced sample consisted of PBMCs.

CDR3 amino acids: CASSDPGRETQYF. CDR3 DNA sequence: TGTGCCAGCAGTGACCCCGGGAGGGAGACCCAGTACTTC. This chain uses TRBV25-1 with TRBJ2-5; 7 positions match TRBD2. The CDR3 has 13 residues. After removal of 3 bases from V and 5 bases from J, the junction contained 3 bases not matched to a gene. From germline, CDR1 is MGHDK and CDR2 SYGVNS.